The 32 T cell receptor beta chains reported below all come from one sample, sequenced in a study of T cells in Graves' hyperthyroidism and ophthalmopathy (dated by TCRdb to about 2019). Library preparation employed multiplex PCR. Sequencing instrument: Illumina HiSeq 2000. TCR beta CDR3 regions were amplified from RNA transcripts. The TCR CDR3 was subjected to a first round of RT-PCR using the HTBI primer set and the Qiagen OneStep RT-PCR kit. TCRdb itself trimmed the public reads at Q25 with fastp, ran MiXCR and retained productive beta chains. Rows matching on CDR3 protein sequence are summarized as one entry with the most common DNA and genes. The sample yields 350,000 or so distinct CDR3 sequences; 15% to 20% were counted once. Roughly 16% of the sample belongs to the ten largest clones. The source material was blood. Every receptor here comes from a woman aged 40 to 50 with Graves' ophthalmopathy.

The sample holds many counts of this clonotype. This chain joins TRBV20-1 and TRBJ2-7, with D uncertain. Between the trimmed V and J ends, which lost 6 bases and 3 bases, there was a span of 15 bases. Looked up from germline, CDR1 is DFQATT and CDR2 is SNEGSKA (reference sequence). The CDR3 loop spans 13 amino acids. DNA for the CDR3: TGCAGTGCCACTGGAACAATAGACTACGAGCAGTACTTC. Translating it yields CSATGTIDYEQYF.

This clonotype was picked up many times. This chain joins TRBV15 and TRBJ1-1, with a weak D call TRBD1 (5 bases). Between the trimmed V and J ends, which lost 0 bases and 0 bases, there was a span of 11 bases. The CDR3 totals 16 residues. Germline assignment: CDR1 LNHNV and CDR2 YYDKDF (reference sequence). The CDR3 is CATSRDWQGLNTEAFF. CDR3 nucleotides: TGTGCCACCAGCAGAGATTGGCAGGGCCTGAACACTGAAGCTTTCTTT. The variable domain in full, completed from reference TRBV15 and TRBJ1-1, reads DAMVIQNPRYQVTQFGKPVTLSCSQTLNHNVMYWYQQKSSQAPKLLFHYYDKDFNNEADTPDNFQSRRPNTSFCFLDIRSPGLGDTAMYLCATSRDWQGLNTEAFFGQGTRLTVV.

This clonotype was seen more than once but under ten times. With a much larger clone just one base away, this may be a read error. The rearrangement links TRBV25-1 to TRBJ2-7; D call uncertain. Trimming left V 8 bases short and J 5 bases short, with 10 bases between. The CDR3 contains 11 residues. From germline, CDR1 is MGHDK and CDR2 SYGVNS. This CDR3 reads CASQILHEQYF. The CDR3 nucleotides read TGTGCCAGCCAAATCCTGCACGAGCAGTACTTC.

The DNA of the CDR3 is TGCAGCGTTGAAAGATGCGAGAATTGCGCTAGTGGCTACGAGCAGTACTTC. Its protein product is CSVERCENCASGYEQYF. The chain recombines TRBV29-1 with TRBJ2-7; no definite D call. Germline V gene data show CDR1 as SQVTM and CDR2 as ANQGSEA. With 2 bases removed from V and 3 bases from J, the gap between germline ends came to 23 bases. This CDR3 comprises 17 residues.

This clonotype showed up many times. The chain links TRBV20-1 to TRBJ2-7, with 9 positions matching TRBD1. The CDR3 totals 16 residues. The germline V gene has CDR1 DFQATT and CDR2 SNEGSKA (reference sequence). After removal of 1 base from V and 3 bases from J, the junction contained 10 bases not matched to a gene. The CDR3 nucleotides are TGCAGTGCTAGAGTCTCTCGGGACAGGGTACGCTACGAGCAGTACTTC. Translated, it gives CSARVSRDRVRYEQYF.

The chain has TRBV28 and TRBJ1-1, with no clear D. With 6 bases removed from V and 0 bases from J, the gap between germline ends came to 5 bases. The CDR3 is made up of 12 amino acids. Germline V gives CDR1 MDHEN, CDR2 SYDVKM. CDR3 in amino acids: CASRVLNTEAFF. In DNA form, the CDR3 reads TGTGCCAGCAGGGTTCTGAACACTGAAGCTTTCTTT. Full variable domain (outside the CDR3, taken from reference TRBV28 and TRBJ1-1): DVKVTQSSRYLVKRTGEKVFLECVQDMDHENMFWYRQDPGLGLRLIYFSYDVKMKEKGDIPEGYSVSREKKERFSLILESASTNQTSMYLCASRVLNTEAFFGQGTRLTVV.

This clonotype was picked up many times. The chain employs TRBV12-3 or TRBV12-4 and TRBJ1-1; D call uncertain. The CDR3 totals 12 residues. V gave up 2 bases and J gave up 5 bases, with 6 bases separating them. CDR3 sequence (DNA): TGTGCCAGCAGTTTATCTGGGACTGAAGCTTTCTTT. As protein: CASSLSGTEAFF.

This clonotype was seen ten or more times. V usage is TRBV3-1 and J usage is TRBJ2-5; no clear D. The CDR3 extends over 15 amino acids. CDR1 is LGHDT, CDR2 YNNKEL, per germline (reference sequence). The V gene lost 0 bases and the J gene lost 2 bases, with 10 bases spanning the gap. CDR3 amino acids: CASSQDRSFQETQYF. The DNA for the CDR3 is TGTGCCAGCAGCCAAGATAGGTCGTTTCAAGAGACCCAGTACTTC.

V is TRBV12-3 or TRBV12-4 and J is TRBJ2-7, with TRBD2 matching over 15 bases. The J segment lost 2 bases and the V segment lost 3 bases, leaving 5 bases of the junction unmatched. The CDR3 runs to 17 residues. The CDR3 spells CASSLQGLAGGAYEQYF. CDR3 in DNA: TGTGCCAGCAGTTTGCAGGGACTAGCGGGAGGTGCCTACGAGCAGTACTTC.

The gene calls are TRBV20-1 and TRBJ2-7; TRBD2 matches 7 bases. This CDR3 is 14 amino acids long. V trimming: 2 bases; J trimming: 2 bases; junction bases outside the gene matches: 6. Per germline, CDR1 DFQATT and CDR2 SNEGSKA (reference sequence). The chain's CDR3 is CSARSGEGPYEQYF. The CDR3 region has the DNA TGCAGTGCTAGATCCGGGGAGGGCCCCTACGAGCAGTACTTC.

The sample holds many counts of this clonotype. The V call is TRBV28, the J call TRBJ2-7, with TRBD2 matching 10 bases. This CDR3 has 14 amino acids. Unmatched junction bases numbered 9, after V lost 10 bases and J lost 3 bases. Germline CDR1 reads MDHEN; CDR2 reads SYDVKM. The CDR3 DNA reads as TGTGCCACCACCGGGACTAGCGCAATCTACGAGCAGTACTTC. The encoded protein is CATTGTSAIYEQYF.

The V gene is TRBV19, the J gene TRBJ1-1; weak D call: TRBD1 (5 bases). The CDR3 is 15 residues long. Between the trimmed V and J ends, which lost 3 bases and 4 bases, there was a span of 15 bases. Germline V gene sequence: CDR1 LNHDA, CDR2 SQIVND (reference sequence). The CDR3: CASSIQGTRGTEAFF. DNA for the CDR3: TGTGCCAGTAGTATTCAGGGAACCCGGGGCACTGAAGCTTTCTTT.

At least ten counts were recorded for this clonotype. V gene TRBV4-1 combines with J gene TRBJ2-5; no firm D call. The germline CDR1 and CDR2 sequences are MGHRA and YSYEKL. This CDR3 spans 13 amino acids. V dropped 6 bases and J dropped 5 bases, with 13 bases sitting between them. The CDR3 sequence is CASRPMSAETQYF. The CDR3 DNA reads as TGCGCCAGCAGACCTATGTCAGCGGAGACCCAGTACTTC.

The CDR3 here is CASSKEFTGQVTEAFF. The CDR3 DNA reads TGTGCCAGCAGTAAGGAGTTTACGGGACAGGTAACTGAAGCTTTCTTT. The V and J genes are TRBV12-3 or TRBV12-4 and TRBJ1-1; TRBD1 aligns across 8 bases. V shed 5 bases, J shed 5 bases, and the junction held 13 bases outside the gene matches. CDR3 length equals 16 residues.

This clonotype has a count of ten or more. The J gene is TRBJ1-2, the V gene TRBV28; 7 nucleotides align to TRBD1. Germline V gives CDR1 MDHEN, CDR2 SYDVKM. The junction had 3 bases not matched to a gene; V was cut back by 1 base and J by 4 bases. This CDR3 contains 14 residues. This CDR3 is CASSLSGQTYGYTF. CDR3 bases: TGTGCCAGCAGTTTATCGGGACAGACCTATGGCTACACCTTC.

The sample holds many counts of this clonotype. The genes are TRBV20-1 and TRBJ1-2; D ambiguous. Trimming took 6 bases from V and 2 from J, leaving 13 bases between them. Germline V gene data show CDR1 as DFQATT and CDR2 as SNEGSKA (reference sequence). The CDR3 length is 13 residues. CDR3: CSASRPANYGYTF. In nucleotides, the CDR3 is TGCAGTGCCAGCCGACCAGCCAACTATGGCTACACCTTC.

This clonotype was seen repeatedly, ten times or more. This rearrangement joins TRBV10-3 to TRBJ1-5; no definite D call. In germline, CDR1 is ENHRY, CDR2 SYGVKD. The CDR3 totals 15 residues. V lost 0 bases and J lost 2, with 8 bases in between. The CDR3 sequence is CAISESWRGNQPQHF. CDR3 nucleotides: TGTGCCATCAGTGAGTCGTGGCGGGGCAATCAGCCCCAGCATTTT.

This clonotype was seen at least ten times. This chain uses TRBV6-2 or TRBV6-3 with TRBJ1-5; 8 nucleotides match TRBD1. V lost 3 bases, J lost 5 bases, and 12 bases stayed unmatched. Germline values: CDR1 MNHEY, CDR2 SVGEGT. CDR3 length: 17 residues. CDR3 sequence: CASSYKADQGADQPQHF. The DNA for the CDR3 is TGTGCCAGCAGTTATAAGGCGGACCAGGGGGCCGATCAGCCCCAGCATTTT.

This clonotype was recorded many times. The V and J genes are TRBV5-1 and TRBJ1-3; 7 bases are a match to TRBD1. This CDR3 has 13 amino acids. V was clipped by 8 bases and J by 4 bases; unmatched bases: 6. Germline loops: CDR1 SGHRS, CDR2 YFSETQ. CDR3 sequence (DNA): TGCGCCAGTTCCAGGGGGGACGGAAACACCATATATTTT. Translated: CASSRGDGNTIYF.

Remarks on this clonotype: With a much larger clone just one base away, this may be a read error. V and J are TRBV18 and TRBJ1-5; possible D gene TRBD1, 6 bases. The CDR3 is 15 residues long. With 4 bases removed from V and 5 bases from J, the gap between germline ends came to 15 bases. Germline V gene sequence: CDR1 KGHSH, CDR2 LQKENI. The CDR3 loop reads CASSRIGGPDQPQHF. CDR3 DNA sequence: TGTGCCAGCTCACGCATCGGGGGGCCAGATCAGCCCCAGCATTTT.

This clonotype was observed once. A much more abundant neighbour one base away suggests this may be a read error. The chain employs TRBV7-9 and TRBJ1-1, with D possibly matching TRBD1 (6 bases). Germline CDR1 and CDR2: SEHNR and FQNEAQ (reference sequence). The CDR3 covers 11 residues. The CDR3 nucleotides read TGTGCCAGCATCTTAGGGACATTGGCTTTCTTT. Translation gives CASILGTLAFF.

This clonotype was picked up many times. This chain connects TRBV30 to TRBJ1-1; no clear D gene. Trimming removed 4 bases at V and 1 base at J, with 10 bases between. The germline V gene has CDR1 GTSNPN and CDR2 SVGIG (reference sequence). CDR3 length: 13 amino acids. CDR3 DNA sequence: TGTGCCTGGACCCCCGCGGGGAACACTGAAGCTTTCTTT. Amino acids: CAWTPAGNTEAFF.

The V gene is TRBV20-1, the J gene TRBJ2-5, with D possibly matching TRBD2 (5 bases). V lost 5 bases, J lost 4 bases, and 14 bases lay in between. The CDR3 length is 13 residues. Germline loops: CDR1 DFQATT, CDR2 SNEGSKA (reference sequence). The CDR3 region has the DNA TGCAGTGCTCCAACTAGTCCCGGAGAGACCCAGTACTTC. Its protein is CSAPTSPGETQYF.

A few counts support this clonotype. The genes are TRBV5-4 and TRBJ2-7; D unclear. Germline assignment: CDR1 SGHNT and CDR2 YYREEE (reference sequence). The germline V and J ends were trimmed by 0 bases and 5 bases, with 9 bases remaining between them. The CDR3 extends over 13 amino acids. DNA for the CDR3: TGTGCCAGCAGCTTGGATTGGACCGACGAGCAGTACTTC. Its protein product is CASSLDWTDEQYF.

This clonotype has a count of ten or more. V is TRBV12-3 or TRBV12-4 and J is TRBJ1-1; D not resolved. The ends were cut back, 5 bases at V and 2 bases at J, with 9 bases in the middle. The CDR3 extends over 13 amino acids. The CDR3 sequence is CASSLEGNTEAFF. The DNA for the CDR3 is TGTGCCAGCAGTCTCGAAGGAAACACTGAAGCTTTCTTT.

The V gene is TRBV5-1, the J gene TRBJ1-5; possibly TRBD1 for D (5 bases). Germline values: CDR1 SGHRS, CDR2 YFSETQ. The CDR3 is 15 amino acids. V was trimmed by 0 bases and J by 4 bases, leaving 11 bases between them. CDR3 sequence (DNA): TGCGCCAGCAGCTTGGGTGACAGCCCTAATCAGCCCCAGCATTTT. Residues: CASSLGDSPNQPQHF.

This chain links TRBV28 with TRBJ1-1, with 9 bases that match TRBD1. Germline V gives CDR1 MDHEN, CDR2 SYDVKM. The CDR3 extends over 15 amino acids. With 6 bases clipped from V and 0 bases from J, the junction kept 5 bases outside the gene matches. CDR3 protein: CASRPGDRVNTEAFF. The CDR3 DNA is TGTGCCAGCAGACCCGGGGACAGGGTGAACACTGAAGCTTTCTTT.

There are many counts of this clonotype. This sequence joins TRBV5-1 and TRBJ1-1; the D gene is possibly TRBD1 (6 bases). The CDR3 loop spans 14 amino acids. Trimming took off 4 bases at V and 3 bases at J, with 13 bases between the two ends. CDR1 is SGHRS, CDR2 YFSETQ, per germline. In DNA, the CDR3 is TGCGCCAGCAGCCGCGGGGGCTTTGACACTGAAGCTTTCTTT. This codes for CASSRGGFDTEAFF.

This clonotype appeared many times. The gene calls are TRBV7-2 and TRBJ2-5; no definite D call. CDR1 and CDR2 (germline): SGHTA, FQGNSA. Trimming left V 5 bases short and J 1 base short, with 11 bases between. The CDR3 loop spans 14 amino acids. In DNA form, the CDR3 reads TGTGCCAGCAGCCCTACCAGTATCCAAGAGACCCAGTACTTC. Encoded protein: CASSPTSIQETQYF.

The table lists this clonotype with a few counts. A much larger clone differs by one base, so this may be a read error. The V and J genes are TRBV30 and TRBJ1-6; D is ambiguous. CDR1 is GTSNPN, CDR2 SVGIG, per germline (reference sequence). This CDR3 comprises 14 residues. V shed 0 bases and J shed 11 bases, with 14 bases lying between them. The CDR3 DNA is TGTGCCTGGAGTGTACTGGCCGAGAATCCACCCCTCCACTTT. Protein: CAWSVLAENPPLHF.

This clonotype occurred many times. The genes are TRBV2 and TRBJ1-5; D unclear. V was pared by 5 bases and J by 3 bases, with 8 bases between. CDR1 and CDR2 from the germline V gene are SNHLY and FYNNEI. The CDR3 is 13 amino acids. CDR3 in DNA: TGTGCCAGCAGTCAACAAGTCAATCAGCCCCAGCATTTT. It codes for CASSQQVNQPQHF.

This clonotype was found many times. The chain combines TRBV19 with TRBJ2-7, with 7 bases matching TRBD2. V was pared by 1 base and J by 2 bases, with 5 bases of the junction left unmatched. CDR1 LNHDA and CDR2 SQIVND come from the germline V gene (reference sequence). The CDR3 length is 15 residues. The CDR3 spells CASSIGPAGTYEQYF. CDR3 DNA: TGTGCCAGTAGTATAGGTCCAGCGGGGACCTACGAGCAGTACTTC.